This entry features one TCR beta chain sequence. This entry is derived from a study of blood T cells in healthy people across ages. The wider study: Template switching caught about one barcoded beta molecule for each two T cells.

The germline gives CDR1 SNHLY, CDR2 FYNNEI. The V segment lost 10 bases and the J segment 5 bases; nucleotides outside the gene matches: 9. This CDR3 comprises 14 residues. For the second PCR, which ran for roughly 7 to 11 cycles, a sample-barcoded 5' primer and a J-beta primer mix were used. MiXCR, applied by TCRdb to the 5' RACE reads, yields one record per CDR3 protein. This sample has about 1.8 million distinct CDR3 sequences; 49% occur once, and the top ten carry roughly 2.1%. Individuals who donated were healthy Caucasians from Russia aged about 6 to 100. At least 6 micrograms of total RNA were extracted per sample.

This chain uses TRBV2 with TRBJ2-3; TRBD1 agrees at 10 bases. The sample consisted of blood. This TCR was recovered from a middle-aged woman in good health. In nucleotides, the CDR3 is TGTGCCATTTCGGGGACAGGGGATTTAGATACGCAGTATTTT. Translated, it gives CAISGTGDLDTQYF.